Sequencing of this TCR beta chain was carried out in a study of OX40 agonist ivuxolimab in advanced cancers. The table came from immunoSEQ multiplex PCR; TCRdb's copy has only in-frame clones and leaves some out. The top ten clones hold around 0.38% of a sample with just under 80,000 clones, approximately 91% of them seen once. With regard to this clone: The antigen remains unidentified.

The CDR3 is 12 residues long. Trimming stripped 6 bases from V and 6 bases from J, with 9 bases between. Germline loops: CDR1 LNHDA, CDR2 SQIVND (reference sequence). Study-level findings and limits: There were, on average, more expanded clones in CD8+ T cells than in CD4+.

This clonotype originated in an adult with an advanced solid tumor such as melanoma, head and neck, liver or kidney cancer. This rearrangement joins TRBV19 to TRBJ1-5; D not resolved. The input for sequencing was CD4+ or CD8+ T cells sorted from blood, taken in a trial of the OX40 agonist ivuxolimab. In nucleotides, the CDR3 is TGTGCCAGTAGGTATCTTTCTCAGCCCCAGCATTTT. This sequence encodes CASRYLSQPQHF.